What follows are 14 T cell receptor beta chains derived from one specimen sequenced in a study of blood T cells in healthy people across ages. The use of a sample-barcoded 5' primer and a J-beta primer mix characterized a second PCR of roughly 6 to 11 cycles. One entry per CDR3 protein, called by TCRdb with MiXCR from the 5' RACE reads. The data contain fewer than 1.5 million distinct CDR3 sequences, around two fifths of them singletons. Sequences were obtained from blood. These receptors were collected from a woman aged 18-29 years in good health.

This clonotype appeared a few times. The chain couples TRBV25-1 to TRBJ2-5, with D hard to call. The length of the CDR3 is 12 residues. The V gene lost 3 bases and the J gene lost 5 bases, with 7 bases spanning the gap. Germline V gene sequence: CDR1 MGHDK, CDR2 SYGVNS. The CDR3 nucleotides are TGTGCCAGCAGTGACTCCTGGGAGACCCAGTACTTC. Translated, it gives CASSDSWETQYF.

This clonotype has just a few counts. The gene calls are TRBV12-3 or TRBV12-4 and TRBJ2-1; the match to TRBD2 covers 8 bases. This CDR3 spans 16 amino acids. After removal of 7 bases from V and 4 bases from J, the junction contained 12 bases not matched to a gene. CDR3 amino acids: CASILSGAPSYNEQFF. The CDR3 nucleotides read TGTGCCAGCATCCTTAGCGGGGCCCCCTCTTACAATGAGCAGTTCTTC.

The chain carries TRBV20-1 and TRBJ2-1; no firm D call. V was clipped by 2 bases and J by 8 bases, with 7 bases between them. The CDR3 covers 11 residues. Germline lookup yields CDR1 DFQATT and CDR2 SNEGSKA (reference sequence). The CDR3 loop reads CSARIEDEQFF. CDR3 bases: TGCAGTGCTAGAATCGAGGATGAGCAGTTCTTC.

This chain connects TRBV25-1 to TRBJ2-7, with D possibly matching TRBD1 (6 bases). Germline loops: CDR1 MGHDK, CDR2 SYGVNS. The CDR3 totals 15 residues. V was clipped by 4 bases and J by 3 bases, with 16 bases between them. CDR3 nucleotide sequence: TGTGCCAGCAGTGGGTTATACAGGGCCTTCTACGAGCAGTACTTC. Translation gives CASSGLYRAFYEQYF.

The table lists this clonotype with a few counts. This chain uses TRBV5-1 with TRBJ1-2; no clear D. Trimming removed 6 bases from V and 1 base from J, with 13 bases in between. The CDR3 is 14 residues long. Per germline, CDR1 SGHRS and CDR2 YFSETQ. The CDR3 reads CASTSEEINYGYTF. DNA of the CDR3: TGCGCCAGCACCTCGGAGGAGATTAACTATGGCTACACCTTC.

This CDR3 reads CASGLETARLGYTF. CDR3 bases: TGTGCTAGTGGTTTAGAGACAGCCCGCCTCGGCTACACCTTC. This chain links TRBV12-5 with TRBJ1-2, with D possibly matching TRBD1 (5 bases). The V end was cut by 3 bases, the J end by 8 bases, with 16 bases between. Per germline, CDR1 LGHNT and CDR2 FRNRAP. This CDR3 has 14 residues.

This clonotype was counted a few times. For the CDR3, the DNA is TGTGCCAGCAGTTTATCTGGAGGGCTGCCCTACGAGCAGTACTTC. Amino acids: CASSLSGGLPYEQYF. The chain uses TRBV27 and TRBJ2-7; possibly TRBD2 for D (6 bases). Deletions cut 0 bases from V and 2 bases from J, with 11 bases between. Germline CDR1 is MNHEY and CDR2 is SMNVEV (reference sequence). The CDR3 has 15 residues.

This clonotype was seen once. The genes are TRBV3-1 and TRBJ1-2, with 7 bases identical to TRBD1. Germline V CDR1 and CDR2: LGHDT, YNNKEL (reference sequence). The CDR3 has 16 residues. J lost 3 bases, V lost 4 bases, and 11 bases had no gene match. CDR3 residues: CASSPSGGGAYYGYTF. CDR3 nucleotide sequence: TGTGCCAGCAGCCCCTCCGGAGGGGGCGCTTACTATGGCTACACCTTC.

This clonotype was counted between two and nine times. The chain combines TRBV3-1 with TRBJ1-1; D is unresolved. The V end lost 4 bases, the J end lost 1 base, and 16 bases lay between the germline ends. The CDR3 totals 16 residues. Germline lookup yields CDR1 LGHDT and CDR2 YNNKEL (reference sequence). The CDR3 DNA sequence: TGTGCCAGCAGCCCACCCATGGGCGGACGGAACACTGAAGCTTTCTTT. As protein: CASSPPMGGRNTEAFF.

CDR3 sequence reads: CSAYKGGTSINEQFF. In DNA form, the CDR3 reads TGCAGTGCCTATAAGGGGGGGACTAGCATCAATGAGCAGTTCTTC. The chain uses TRBV20-1 and TRBJ2-1; 9 nucleotides match TRBD2. Germline assignment: CDR1 DFQATT and CDR2 SNEGSKA (reference sequence). The CDR3 spans 15 residues. J gave up 6 bases and V 6 bases, and 12 bases lay outside the gene matches.

This clonotype appeared many times. The V gene is TRBV28, the J gene TRBJ1-4; TRBD1 agrees at 7 bases. The CDR3 length is 13 residues. V shed 6 bases, J shed 5 bases, and the junction held 3 bases outside the gene matches. Per germline, CDR1 MDHEN and CDR2 SYDVKM. As DNA, the CDR3 is TGTGCCAGCAGCTCAGGGGGGAATGAAAAACTGTTTTTT. Translation: CASSSGGNEKLFF.

This chain uses TRBV5-4 with TRBJ2-7; 8 positions agree with TRBD2. CDR1 SGHNT and CDR2 YYREEE come from the germline V gene (reference sequence). The length of the CDR3 is 14 residues. Unmatched junction bases numbered 2, after V lost 0 bases and J lost 3 bases. The CDR3 is CASSLGGLDYEQYF. The CDR3 nucleotides read TGTGCCAGCAGCTTGGGGGGACTAGACTACGAGCAGTACTTC.

This clonotype was observed a few times. This CDR3 is CASSAPGTKQIQYF. DNA for the CDR3: TGTGCCAGCAGTGCGCCCGGGACCAAGCAGATTCAGTACTTC. The genes are TRBV25-1 and TRBJ2-4; either TRBD1 or TRBD2 may supply D (5 bases each). The CDR3 has 14 amino acids. The V gene's germline CDR1 is MGHDK and CDR2 SYGVNS. V lost 4 bases, J lost 10 bases, and 17 bases lay in between.

V and J are TRBV27 and TRBJ2-3; tentative D call: TRBD1 (5 bases). With 3 bases removed from V and 5 bases from J, the gap between germline ends came to 9 bases. Germline V gives CDR1 MNHEY, CDR2 SMNVEV (reference sequence). This CDR3 has 13 amino acids. CDR3 sequence (DNA): TGTGCCAGCAGTTTGCAAAGGGGAGATACGCAGTATTTT. This encodes CASSLQRGDTQYF.